A single T cell receptor beta chain is shown here with its context. Its target is unknown. The donors were in the roughly 130-subject validation cohort, distinct from the 666-subject first cohort. The sample comes from a study of cytomegalovirus exposure and HLA in healthy donors. Study findings and constraints: Most TCRs appeared rarely, but some public TCRs recurred in many donors. Investigators reported some 150 TCR beta chains as tied to cytomegalovirus. According to a later analysis, TCR clusters from the first cohort tended to co-occur in the 120 or so validation repertoires.

The junction had 6 bases not matched to a gene; V was cut back by 1 base and J by 3 bases. The CDR3 has 17 residues. Germline V gene lookup returns CDR1 MNHNS and CDR2 SASEGT. Assay: immunoSEQ multiplex PCR; the TCRdb copy retains only in-frame clones and omits some. The repertoire holds about 150,000 clones, with just over 85% as singletons. Material for sequencing was PBMCs. This receptor was identified in a human donor in good health. The rearrangement joins TRBV6-1 to TRBJ2-5, with 12 bases matching TRBD1. The CDR3 loop is CASSEVGTGGKKETQYF. In DNA form, the CDR3 reads TGTGCCAGCAGTGAAGTCGGGACAGGGGGCAAAAAAGAGACCCAGTACTTC.